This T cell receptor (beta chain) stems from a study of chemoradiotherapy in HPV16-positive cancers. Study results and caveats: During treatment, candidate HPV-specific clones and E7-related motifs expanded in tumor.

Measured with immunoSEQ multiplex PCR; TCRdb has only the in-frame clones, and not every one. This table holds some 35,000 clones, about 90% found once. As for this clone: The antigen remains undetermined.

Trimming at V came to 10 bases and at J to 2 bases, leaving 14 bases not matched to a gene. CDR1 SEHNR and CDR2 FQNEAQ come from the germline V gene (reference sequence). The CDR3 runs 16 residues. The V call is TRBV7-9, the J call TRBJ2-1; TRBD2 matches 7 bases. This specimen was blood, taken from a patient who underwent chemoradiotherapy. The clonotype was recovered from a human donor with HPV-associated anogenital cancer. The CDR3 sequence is CATLRLGGLTYNEQFF. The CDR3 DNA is TGTGCCACTCTCCGACTGGGGGGGTTAACCTACAATGAGCAGTTCTTC.